Given below is one T cell receptor beta chain in context. This CDR3 is 17 amino acids long. With 6 bases clipped from V and 3 bases from J, the junction kept 11 bases outside the gene matches. Germline V CDR1 and CDR2: SGHRS, YFSETQ. The entry originates in a study of blood T cell repertoires in COVID-19. Turning to the study itself: Sources were T cells, B-cell-depleted T cells, or PBMCs; the material itself was cDNA or gDNA.

Authors' analysis steps: Using reference gene primer amplification, nucleated cell counts were estimated. The data were produced by immunoSEQ multiplex PCR, yet TCRdb's version contains in-frame clones alone and is incomplete. V and J calls and clone size are copied from that table; D and trimming were computed from the DNA. The sample contains roughly 160,000 clones, around 87% of which appear only once. Sequenced input: peripheral blood. This sequence joins TRBV5-1 and TRBJ2-6, with TRBD1 matching 8 bases. The source is a man aged 18 to 35 with acute or convalescent COVID-19. CDR3 nucleotide sequence: TGCGCCAGCAAGCCAGGGGGCATGACAGATGGGGCCAACGTCCTGACTTTC. Translated, it gives CASKPGGMTDGANVLTF.